Listed here is a single T cell receptor (beta chain). Germline V gene sequence: CDR1 SGHAT, CDR2 FQNNGV. V gave up 6 bases and J gave up 2 bases, with 18 bases separating them. This CDR3 is built from 16 residues. These data belong to a study of blood T cell repertoires in COVID-19. The overall study: Sites across the United States, Italy and Spain contributed samples from acute and convalescent COVID-19. PBMCs, B-cell-depleted T cells, or T cells provided the cDNA or gDNA that made up the material.

Per the authors' pipeline: Cell counts per sample came from amplifying reference gene primers. Repertoires were generated with immunoSEQ multiplex PCR, while TCRdb's copy carries only in-frame clones and drops some. The V and J calls and the clone size are those of that table, but D and trimming were determined from the DNA. The data contain about 110,000 clones, approximately 84% of them singletons. Sequences were obtained from peripheral blood. The sequence derives from a human donor in a cohort sampled during active COVID-19. The V and J genes are TRBV11-2 and TRBJ2-3; tentatively, D is TRBD1 (7 bases). The CDR3 sequence: CASRPPGGQTTDTQYF. In DNA, the CDR3 is TGTGCCAGCAGGCCACCAGGGGGGCAGACCACAGATACGCAGTATTTT.